This TCR beta chain was captured in a study of cytomegalovirus exposure and HLA in healthy donors. Study results and limitations: In a later analysis, V- and J-gene trimming of beta chains associated with a DCLRE1C missense variant, replicated independently. Associated with HLA alleles at 0.05 false discovery rate in a later analysis were 16,951 TCR beta sequences. Through in vitro validation, a few CMV-associated chains were shown to be specific for CMV antigens.

Use of 60 Vbeta and 13 Jbeta primers characterized the PCR. Generated by immunoSEQ multiplex PCR, the TCRdb table keeps only in-frame clones and is missing some. The sample shows 55,000 to 85,000 clones, approximately 75% of them seen only once. A remark on this clone: The antigen is not known. Germline and junction disagree at one end, which may indicate a read error.

This CDR3 is built from 16 residues. Germline lookup yields CDR1 SNHLY and CDR2 FYNNEI. What was sequenced was PBMCs. This chain connects TRBV2 to TRBJ2-7, with 11 bases fitting TRBD1. The clonotype originates from a woman in her thirties or forties in good health and CMV-seropositive. DNA of the CDR3: TGTGCCAGCAGTTTTAAAAGGACAGGGGGCACGTACGGGCAGTACTTC. It translates to CASSFKRTGGTYGQYF.